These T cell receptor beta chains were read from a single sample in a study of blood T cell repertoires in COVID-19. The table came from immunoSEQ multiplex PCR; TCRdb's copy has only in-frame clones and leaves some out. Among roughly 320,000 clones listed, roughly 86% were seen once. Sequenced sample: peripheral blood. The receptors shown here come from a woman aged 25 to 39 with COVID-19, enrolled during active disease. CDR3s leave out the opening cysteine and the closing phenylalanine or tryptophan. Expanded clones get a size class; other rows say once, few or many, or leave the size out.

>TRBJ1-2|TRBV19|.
ASSFPGQAPI
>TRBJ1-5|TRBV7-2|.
ASSLAQGAAQPQH
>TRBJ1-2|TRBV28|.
ASKIPRTHLGYT
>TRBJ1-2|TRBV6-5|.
ASSYTGQGVGYT
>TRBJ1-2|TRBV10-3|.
AISEFGTPNYGYT
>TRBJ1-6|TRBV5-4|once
ASSFQGGSNSPLH
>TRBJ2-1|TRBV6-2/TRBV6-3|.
ASSYLSNEQF
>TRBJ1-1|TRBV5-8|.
ASSLQGVLNTEAF
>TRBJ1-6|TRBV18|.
ASSLQGSNSPLH
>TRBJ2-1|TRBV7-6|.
ASSHRGGGGWSSYNEQF
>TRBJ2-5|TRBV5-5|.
ASSLTVLQETQY